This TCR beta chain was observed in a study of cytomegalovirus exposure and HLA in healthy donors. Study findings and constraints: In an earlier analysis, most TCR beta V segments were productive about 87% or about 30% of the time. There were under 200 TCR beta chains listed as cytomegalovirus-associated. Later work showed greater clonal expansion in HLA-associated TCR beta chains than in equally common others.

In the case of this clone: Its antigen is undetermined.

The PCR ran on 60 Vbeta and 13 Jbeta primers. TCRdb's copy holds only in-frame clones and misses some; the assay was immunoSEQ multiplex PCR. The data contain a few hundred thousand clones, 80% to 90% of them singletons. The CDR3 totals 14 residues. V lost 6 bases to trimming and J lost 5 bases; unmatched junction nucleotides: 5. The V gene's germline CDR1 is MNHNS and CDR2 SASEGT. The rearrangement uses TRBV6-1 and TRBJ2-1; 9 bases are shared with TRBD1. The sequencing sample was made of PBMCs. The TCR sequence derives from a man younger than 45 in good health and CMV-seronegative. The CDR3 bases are TGTGCCAGCAGAAGGGGACAGGGAAACAATGAGCAGTTCTTC. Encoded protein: CASRRGQGNNEQFF.